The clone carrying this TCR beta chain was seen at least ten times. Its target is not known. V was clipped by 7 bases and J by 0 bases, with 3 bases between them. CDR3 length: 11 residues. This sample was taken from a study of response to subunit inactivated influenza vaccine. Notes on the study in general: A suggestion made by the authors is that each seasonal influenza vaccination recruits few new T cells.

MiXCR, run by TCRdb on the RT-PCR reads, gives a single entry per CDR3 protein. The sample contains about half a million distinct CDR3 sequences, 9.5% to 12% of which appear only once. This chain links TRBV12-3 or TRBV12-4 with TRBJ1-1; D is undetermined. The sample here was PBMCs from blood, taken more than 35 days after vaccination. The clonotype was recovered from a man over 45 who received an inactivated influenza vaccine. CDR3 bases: TGTGCCAGCATCATGAACACTGAAGCTTTCTTT. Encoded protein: CASIMNTEAFF.